This T cell receptor (beta chain) emerged from a study of cytomegalovirus exposure and HLA in healthy donors. PCR was performed using 60 Vbeta and 13 Jbeta primers. Here immunoSEQ multiplex PCR was the method, and the copy in TCRdb shows in-frame clones only, minus some. The sample lists under 150,000 clones, around 84% seen once, with roughly 6.1% in the top ten. Sequencing was performed on PBMCs. The clonotype comes from a woman aged 35 to 49 in good health and CMV-seronegative.

CDR3 sequence reads: CASSLPVGGLPSTEAFF. CDR3 nucleotide sequence: TGTGCCAGCAGCCTTCCAGTCGGGGGGCTTCCCAGCACTGAAGCTTTCTTT. The chain is built from TRBV7-8 and TRBJ1-1, with D possibly being TRBD1 (6 bases). The germline V gene has CDR1 SGHVS and CDR2 FQNEAQ. CDR3 length equals 17 residues. V shed 5 bases and J shed 4 bases, with 23 bases lying between them.